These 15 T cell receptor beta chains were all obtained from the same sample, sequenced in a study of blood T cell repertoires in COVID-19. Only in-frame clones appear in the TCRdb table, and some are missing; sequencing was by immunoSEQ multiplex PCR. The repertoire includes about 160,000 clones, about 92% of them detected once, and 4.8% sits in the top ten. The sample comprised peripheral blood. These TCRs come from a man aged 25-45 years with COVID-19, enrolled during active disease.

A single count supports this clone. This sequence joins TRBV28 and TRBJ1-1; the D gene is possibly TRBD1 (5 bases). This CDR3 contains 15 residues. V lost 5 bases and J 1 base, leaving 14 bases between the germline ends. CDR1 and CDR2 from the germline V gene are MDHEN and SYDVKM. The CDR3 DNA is TGTGCCAGCAGTGCCCTCGGGGGGGAGAACACTGAAGCTTTCTTT. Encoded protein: CASSALGGENTEAFF.

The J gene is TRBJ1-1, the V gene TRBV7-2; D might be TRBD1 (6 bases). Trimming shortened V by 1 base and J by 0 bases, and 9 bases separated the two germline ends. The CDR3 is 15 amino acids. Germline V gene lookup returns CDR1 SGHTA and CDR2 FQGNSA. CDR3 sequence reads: CASSLEGTLNTEAFF. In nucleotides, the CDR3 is TGTGCCAGCAGCTTAGAAGGGACACTGAACACTGAAGCTTTCTTT.

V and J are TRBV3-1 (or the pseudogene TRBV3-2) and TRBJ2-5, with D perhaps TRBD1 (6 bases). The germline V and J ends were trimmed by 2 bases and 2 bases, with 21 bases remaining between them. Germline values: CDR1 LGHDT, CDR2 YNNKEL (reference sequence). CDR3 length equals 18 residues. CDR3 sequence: CASSQPPEVGTGQETQYF. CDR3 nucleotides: TGTGCCAGCAGCCAACCCCCCGAAGTTGGAACAGGGCAAGAGACCCAGTACTTC.

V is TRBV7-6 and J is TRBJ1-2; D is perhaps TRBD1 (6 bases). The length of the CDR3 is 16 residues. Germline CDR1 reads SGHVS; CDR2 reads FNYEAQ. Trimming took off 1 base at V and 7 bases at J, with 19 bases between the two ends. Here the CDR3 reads CASSLEQGNYGGGYTF. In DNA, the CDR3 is TGTGCCAGCAGCTTAGAACAGGGAAACTATGGGGGTGGCTACACCTTC.

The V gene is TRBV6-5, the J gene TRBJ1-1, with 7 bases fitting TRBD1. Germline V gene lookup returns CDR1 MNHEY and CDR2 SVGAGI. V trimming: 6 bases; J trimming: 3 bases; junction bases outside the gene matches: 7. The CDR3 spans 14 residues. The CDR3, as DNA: TGTGCCAGCAGATATACAGGGGAGTACACTGAAGCTTTCTTT. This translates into CASRYTGEYTEAFF.

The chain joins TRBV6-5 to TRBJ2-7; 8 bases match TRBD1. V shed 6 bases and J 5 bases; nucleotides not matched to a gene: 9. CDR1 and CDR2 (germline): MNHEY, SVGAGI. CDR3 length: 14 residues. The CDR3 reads CASRRTGSIDEQYF. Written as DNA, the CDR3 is TGTGCCAGCAGGCGGACAGGGTCAATCGACGAGCAGTACTTC.

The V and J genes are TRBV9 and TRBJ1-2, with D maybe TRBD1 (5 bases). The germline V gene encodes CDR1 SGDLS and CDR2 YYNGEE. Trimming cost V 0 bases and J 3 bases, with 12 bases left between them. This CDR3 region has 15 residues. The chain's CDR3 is CASSVAGRGDYGYTF. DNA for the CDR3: TGTGCCAGCAGCGTAGCTGGGCGGGGCGACTATGGCTACACCTTC.

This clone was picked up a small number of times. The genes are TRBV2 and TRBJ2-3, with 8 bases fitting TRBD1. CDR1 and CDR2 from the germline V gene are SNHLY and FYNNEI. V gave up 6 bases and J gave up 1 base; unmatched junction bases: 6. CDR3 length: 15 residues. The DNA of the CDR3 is TGTGCCAGCAGGGATCCGGGACAGGGCACAGATACGCAGTATTTT. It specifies CASRDPGQGTDTQYF.

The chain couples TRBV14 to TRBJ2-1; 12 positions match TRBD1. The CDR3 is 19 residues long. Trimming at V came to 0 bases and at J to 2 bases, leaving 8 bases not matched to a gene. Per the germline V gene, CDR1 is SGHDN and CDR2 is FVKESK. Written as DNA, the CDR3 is TGTGCCAGCAGCCAAGATCTGTTCCGGGACAGGGGGCCCTACAATGAGCAGTTCTTC. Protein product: CASSQDLFRDRGPYNEQFF. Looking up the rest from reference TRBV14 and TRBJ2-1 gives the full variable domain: EAGVTQFPSHSVIEKGQTVTLRCDPISGHDNLYWYRRVMGKEIKFLLHFVKESKQDESGMPNNRFLAERTGGTYSTLKVQPAELEDSGVYFCASSQDLFRDRGPYNEQFFGPGTRLTVL.

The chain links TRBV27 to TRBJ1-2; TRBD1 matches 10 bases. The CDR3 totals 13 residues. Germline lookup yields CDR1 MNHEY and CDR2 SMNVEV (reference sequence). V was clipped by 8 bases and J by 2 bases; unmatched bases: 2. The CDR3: CASWGQGNYGYTF. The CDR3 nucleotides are TGTGCCAGCTGGGGACAGGGGAACTATGGCTACACCTTC.

The CDR3 spells CASTRGQNNSPLHF. The CDR3, as DNA: TGTGCCAGCACCCGGGGACAGAATAATTCACCCCTCCACTTT. The genes are TRBV6-5 and TRBJ1-6, with TRBD1 matching over 7 bases. The ends lost 7 bases at V and 5 bases at J; junction bases unmatched: 5. Looked up from germline, CDR1 is MNHEY and CDR2 is SVGAGI. CDR3 length equals 14 residues.

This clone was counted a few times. CDR3 DNA: TGTGCCAGTAGAAGACAGTCGAGCTCCTATAATTCACCCCTCCACTTT. It encodes CASRRQSSSYNSPLHF. The V and J genes are TRBV19 and TRBJ1-6; maybe TRBD1 (5 bases). Trimming removed 6 bases at V and 0 bases at J, with 12 bases between. The CDR3 spans 16 residues. Germline lookup yields CDR1 LNHDA and CDR2 SQIVND (reference sequence).

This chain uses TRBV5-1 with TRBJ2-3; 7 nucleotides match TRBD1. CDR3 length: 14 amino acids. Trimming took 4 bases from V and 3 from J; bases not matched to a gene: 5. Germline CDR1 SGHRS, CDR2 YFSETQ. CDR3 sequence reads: CASSLDRETDTQYF. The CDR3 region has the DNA TGCGCCAGCAGCCTCGACAGGGAAACAGATACGCAGTATTTT.

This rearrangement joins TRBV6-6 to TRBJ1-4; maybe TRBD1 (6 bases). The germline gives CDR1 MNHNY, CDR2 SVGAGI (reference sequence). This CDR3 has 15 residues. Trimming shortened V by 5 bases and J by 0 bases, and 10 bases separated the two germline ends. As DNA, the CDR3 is TGTGCCAGCAGTGGACAGTTCACAACTAATGAAAAACTGTTTTTT. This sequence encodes CASSGQFTTNEKLFF.

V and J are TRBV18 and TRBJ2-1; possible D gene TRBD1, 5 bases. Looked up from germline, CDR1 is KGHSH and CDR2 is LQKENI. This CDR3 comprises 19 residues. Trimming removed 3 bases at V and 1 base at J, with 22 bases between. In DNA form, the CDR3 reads TGTGCCAGCTCACCCCCCCTTGACGGACATCCCAATTCCTACAATGAGCAGTTCTTC. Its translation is CASSPPLDGHPNSYNEQFF.